The clone carrying this T cell receptor (beta chain) has a single count. As yet, its antigen is unknown. Germline V lookup: CDR1 SQVTM, CDR2 ANQGSEA. The CDR3 covers 11 residues. Trimming left V 5 bases short and J 7 bases short, with 8 bases between. Caucasian, healthy and from Russia, the donors were aged between about 6 and 90. Total RNA was isolated from each sample in quantities of at least 5 micrograms. The sample comes from a study of blood T cells in healthy people across ages. Study results and caveats: The unsorted PBMCs prevented any conclusive comparison of naive versus antigen-experienced cells.

It was with a sample-barcoded 5' primer and a J-beta primer mix that a second PCR of roughly 7 to 12 cycles was run. TCRdb independently ran MiXCR on the 5' RACE reads; one entry per CDR3 protein. This sample has some 880,000 distinct CDR3 sequences; 35% to 40% occur once, and the top ten carry 10% to 15%. The sequence came from a man younger than 30 in good health. The genes are TRBV29-1 and TRBJ2-2, with a possible D match to TRBD2 (5 bases). The sample taken for sequencing was blood. CDR3 in DNA: TGCAGCGTTCTCGAGGGCGGGGAGCTGTTTTTT. This encodes CSVLEGGELFF.